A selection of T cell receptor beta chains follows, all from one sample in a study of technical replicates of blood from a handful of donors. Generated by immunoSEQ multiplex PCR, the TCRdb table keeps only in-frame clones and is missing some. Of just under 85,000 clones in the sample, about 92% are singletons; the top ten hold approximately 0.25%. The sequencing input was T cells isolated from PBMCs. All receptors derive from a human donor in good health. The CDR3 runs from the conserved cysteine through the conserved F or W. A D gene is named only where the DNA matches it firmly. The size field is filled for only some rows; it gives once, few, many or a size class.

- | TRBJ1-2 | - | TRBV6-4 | TGTGCCAGCAGTGACTTGGGGGCAACCCGATATGGCTACACCTTC | CASSDLGATRYGYTF
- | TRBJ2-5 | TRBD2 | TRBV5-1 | TGCGCCAGCAGCTTGGTAGGGACTAGCGGGAGCGGGGAGACCCAGTACTTC | CASSLVGTSGSGETQYF
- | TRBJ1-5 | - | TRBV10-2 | TGCGCCAGCACCAAGGGAGGGTATAGCAATCAGCCCCAGCATTTT | CASTKGGYSNQPQHF
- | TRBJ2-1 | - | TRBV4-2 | TGTGCCAGCAGCTCAAAGGCTGTGTGGGAGTATTCATCTTCGAACAATGAGCAGTTCTTC | CASSSKAVWEYSSSNNEQFF
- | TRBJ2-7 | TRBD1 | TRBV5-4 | TGTGCCAGCGGGGACAGGACGAACTACGAGCAGTACTTC | CASGDRTNYEQYF
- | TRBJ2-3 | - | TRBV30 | TGTGCCTGGAGTGTACAGCTGGATACGCAGTATTTT | CAWSVQLDTQYF
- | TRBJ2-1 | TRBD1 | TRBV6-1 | TGTGCCAGCGATCGGACAGGGAATCATGAGCAGTTCTTC | CASDRTGNHEQFF
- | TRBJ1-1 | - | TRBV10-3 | TGTGCCATCAGTGAGGGCAGGACTTGGACTGAAGCTTTCTTT | CAISEGRTWTEAFF
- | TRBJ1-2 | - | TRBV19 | TGTGCCAGTAGTAGAGGGCCCACCCCAGGCCTCTATGGCTACACCTTC | CASSRGPTPGLYGYTF
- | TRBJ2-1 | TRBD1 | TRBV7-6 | TGTGCCAGCCCTCTAGGGGGGGGACAGGGATGTTTGCCCTTTTACAATGAGCAGTTCTTC | CASPLGGGQGCLPFYNEQFF
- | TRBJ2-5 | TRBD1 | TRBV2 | TGTGCCAGCAGAGGGGGACAGTTGCCATTGGAGACCCAGTACTTC | CASRGGQLPLETQYF
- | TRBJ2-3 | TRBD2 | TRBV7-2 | TGTGCCAGCCATAGGACTAGCGGGAGGTCGGTGGAAACAGATACGCAGTATTTT | CASHRTSGRSVETDTQYF
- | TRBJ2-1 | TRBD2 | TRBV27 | TGTGCCAGCAGGGGACTAGCGGGAGGTGGGGGACTATACAATGAGCAGTTCTTC | CASRGLAGGGGLYNEQFF
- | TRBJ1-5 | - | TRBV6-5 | TGTGCCAGCAAGAGGGCAGGGGCCGGCAATCAGCCCCAGCATTTT | CASKRAGAGNQPQHF
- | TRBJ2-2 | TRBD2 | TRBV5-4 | TGTGCCAGCAGCCGGGGAGGGTGGAACACCGGGGAGCTGTTTTTT | CASSRGGWNTGELFF
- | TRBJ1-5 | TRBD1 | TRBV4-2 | TGTGCCAGCAGCCAAGATACAGGGGGGAATCAGCCCCAGCATTTT | CASSQDTGGNQPQHF
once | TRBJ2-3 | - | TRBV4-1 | TGCGCCAGCAGTCGGGACTCACCACTAACAGATACGCAGTATTTT | CASSRDSPLTDTQYF
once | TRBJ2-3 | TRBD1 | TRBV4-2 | TGTGCCAGCAGCCAAGGGGGGCAGGGGGCATGGGATACGCAGTATTTT | CASSQGGQGAWDTQYF
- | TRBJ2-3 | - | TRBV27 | TGTGCCAGCAGTTTATTGGGCAACACCCCCACAGATACGCAGTATTTT | CASSLLGNTPTDTQYF
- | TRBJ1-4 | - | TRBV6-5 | TGTGCCAGCAAGGCTCAGGGGAATCGAGAAAAACTGTTTTTT | CASKAQGNREKLFF
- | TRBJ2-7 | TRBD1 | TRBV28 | TGTGCCAGCAGTTTGAGACAGGGCCACCTAAGGGGGCAGTACTTC | CASSLRQGHLRGQYF
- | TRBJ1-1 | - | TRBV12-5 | TGTGCTAGTGGTTTTGGGCCAGGGGAGAACACTGAAGCTTTCTTT | CASGFGPGENTEAFF
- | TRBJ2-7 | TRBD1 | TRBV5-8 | TGTGCCAGCAGCTGGACAGGGGCCACCTACGAGCAGTACTTC | CASSWTGATYEQYF
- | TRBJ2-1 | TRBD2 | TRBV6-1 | TGTGCCAGCAGTGACTGGACTAGCCGTGGGTTCTTC | CASSDWTSRGFF
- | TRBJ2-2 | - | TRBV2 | TGTGCCAGCAGGAAAACAGGACCCACCGGGGAGCTGTTTTTT | CASRKTGPTGELFF
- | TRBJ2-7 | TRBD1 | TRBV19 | TGTGCCAGCAATCGACAGGGCAGCTCCTACGAGCAGTACTTC | CASNRQGSSYEQYF
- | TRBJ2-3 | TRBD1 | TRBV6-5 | TGTGCCAGCAGTTACGGACAGGGGCACACAGATACGCAGTATTTT | CASSYGQGHTDTQYF
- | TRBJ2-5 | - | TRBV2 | TGTGCCAGCACCCCACAAGAGACCCAGTACTTC | CASTPQETQYF
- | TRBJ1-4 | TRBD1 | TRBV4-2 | TGTGCCAGCAGCCAGGGGTACAGGGGTATTGGACTGGCAACTAATGAAAAACTGTTTTTT | CASSQGYRGIGLATNEKLFF
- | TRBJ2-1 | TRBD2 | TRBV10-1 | TGCGCCAGCAGTAGCGGGGGCCTAGACTACAATGAGCAGTTCTTC | CASSSGGLDYNEQFF
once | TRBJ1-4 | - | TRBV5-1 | TGCGCCAGCAGCTTGGCCTCGACGGGGAGGATGGATAAAAAACTGTTTTTT | CASSLASTGRMDKKLFF
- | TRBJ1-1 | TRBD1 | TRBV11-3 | TGTGCCAGCTCCTTAACGACAGGGGACCATACTTTCTTT | CASSLTTGDHTFF
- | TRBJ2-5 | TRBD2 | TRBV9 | TGTGCCAGCAGCGTGGGGACTAGCGGGGAAGAGACCCAGTACTTC | CASSVGTSGEETQYF
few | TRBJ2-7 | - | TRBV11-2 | TGTGCCAGCAGCTTAGACCGTGACAGAGAGCAGTACTTC | CASSLDRDREQYF
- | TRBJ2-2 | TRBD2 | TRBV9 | TGTGCCAGCAGCGGACTAGCGGCCACCGGGGAGCTGTTTTTT | CASSGLAATGELFF
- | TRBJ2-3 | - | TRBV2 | TGTGCCAGCAGTTTGAGGGATACGCAGTATTTT | CASSLRDTQYF
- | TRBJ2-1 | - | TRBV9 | TGTGCCAGCAGCGTAGCTACGAGGGATACTTACATCAATGAGCAGTTCTTC | CASSVATRDTYINEQFF
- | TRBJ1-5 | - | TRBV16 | TGTGCCAGCAGCCCTACGAGGACAGACAATCAGCCCCAGCATTTT | CASSPTRTDNQPQHF
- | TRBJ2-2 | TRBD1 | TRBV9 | TGTGCCAGCAGCGTAGGACAGGGGGCCGCCACCGGGGAGCTGTTTTTT | CASSVGQGAATGELFF
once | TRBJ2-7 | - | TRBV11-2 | TGTGCCAGCACCCGCGTGCAGGGATCCTACGAGCAGTACTTC | CASTRVQGSYEQYF
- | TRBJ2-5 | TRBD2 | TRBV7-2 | TGTGCCAGCAGCTTAGGTGGCGGGGGGCGAGGAGAGACCCAGTACTTC | CASSLGGGGRGETQYF
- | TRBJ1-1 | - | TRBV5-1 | TGCGCCAGCAGCTTGGTCGGTGGCAGGGTGAACACTGAAGCTTTCTTT | CASSLVGGRVNTEAFF
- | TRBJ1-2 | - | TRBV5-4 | TGTGCCAGCAGAATACAGGGTTCAGATGGCTACACCTTC | CASRIQGSDGYTF
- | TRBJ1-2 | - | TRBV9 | TGTGCCAGCAGCGTAGAAGGGGTTCGGTGGACCTTC | CASSVEGVRWTF
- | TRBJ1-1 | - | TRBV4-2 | TGTGCCAGCAGCCAAGGGCAGAACACTGAAGCTTTCTTT | CASSQGQNTEAFF
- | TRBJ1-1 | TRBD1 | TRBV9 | TGTGCCAGCAGCCCCCGGACAGGTAGCCTGAACACTGAAGCTTTCTTT | CASSPRTGSLNTEAFF
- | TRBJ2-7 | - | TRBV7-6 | TGTGCCAGCAGCCTTGGGGGGTTTGCCTACGAGCAGTACTTC | CASSLGGFAYEQYF
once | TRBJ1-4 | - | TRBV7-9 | TGTGCCAGCAGCCCCCGTCAGGGCTTGGGGGAAAAACTGTTTTTT | CASSPRQGLGEKLFF
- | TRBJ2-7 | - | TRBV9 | TGTGCCAGCAGCTCAGGGGCAGGCTCCTACGAGCAGTACTTC | CASSSGAGSYEQYF